The rows below give T cell receptor beta chains drawn from one sample of a study of blood T cell repertoires in COVID-19. Produced via immunoSEQ multiplex PCR; TCRdb's table is partial and in-frame only. The sample consists of almost 300,000 clones, roughly 89% of them appearing once. Source material: peripheral blood. The receptors here all came from a woman in her 30s with COVID-19, enrolled during active disease. The CDR3 runs from the conserved cysteine through the conserved F or W. The D gene is left open where the match is weak. Clone size appears in some rows only: once, few, many, or a class for an expanded clone.

D gene	J gene	clone size	V gene	CDR3 protein	CDR3 DNA
TRBD1	TRBJ1-2	once	TRBV14	CASSHEGQGVYGYTF	TGTGCCAGCAGCCACGAAGGACAGGGGGTCTATGGCTACACCTTC
NA	TRBJ1-2	NA	TRBV19	CASSIMAGKNGYTF	TGTGCCAGTAGTATAATGGCGGGAAAGAATGGCTACACCTTC
TRBD1	TRBJ1-2	once	TRBV18	CASSPTTGTGGTSSYGYTF	TGTGCCAGCTCACCAACCACCGGGACAGGGGGGACCTCCTCCTATGGCTACACCTTC
TRBD2	TRBJ2-1	NA	TRBV2	CASSAGTRISLQFF	TGTGCCAGCAGCGCCGGGACTAGAATTAGTTTGCAGTTCTTC
NA	TRBJ2-7	NA	TRBV2	CASSDGFGQQGTYEQYF	TGTGCCAGCAGTGATGGATTTGGACAGCAAGGCACCTACGAGCAGTACTTC
NA	TRBJ2-5	NA	TRBV2	CASSEQGETQYF	TGTGCCAGCAGTGAACAGGGCGAGACCCAGTACTTC
NA	TRBJ2-7	NA	TRBV6-5	CASSRGTYEQYF	TGTGCCAGCAGCCGAGGGACTTACGAGCAGTACTTC
TRBD1	TRBJ2-3	NA	TRBV5-4	CASSPRTGRDTQYF	TGTGCCAGCAGCCCCCGGACAGGGCGAGATACGCAGTATTTT
TRBD2	TRBJ2-1	NA	TRBV5-5	CASSWASGGANNEQFF	TGTGCCAGCAGCTGGGCCAGCGGGGGGGCTAACAATGAGCAGTTCTTC
NA	TRBJ1-1	NA	TRBV29-1	CSVVTVNTEAFF	TGCAGCGTTGTCACGGTGAACACTGAAGCTTTCTTT
TRBD2	TRBJ2-1	NA	TRBV7-8	CASSLIAGSYNEQFF	TGTGCCAGCAGCCTCATAGCGGGGAGTTACAATGAGCAGTTCTTC
NA	TRBJ2-7	NA	TRBV7-9	CASTYSQGYEQYF	TGTGCCAGCACCTATTCCCAGGGGTACGAGCAGTACTTC
NA	TRBJ1-2	NA	TRBV6-5	CASSSTGPPNYGYTF	TGTGCCAGCAGTTCCACAGGGCCCCCTAACTATGGCTACACCTTC
TRBD2	TRBJ2-3	NA	TRBV7-6	CASSLVSTSGGVGTQYF	TGTGCCAGCAGCTTAGTGTCCACTAGCGGGGGGGTAGGTACGCAGTATTTT
NA	TRBJ2-6	NA	TRBV15	CATSRDRAGANVLTF	TGTGCCACCAGCAGAGATCGGGCTGGGGCCAACGTCCTGACTTTC
NA	TRBJ2-1	NA	TRBV11-2	CASSLGTRSSYNEQFF	TGTGCCAGCAGCTTAGGGACTCGTAGCTCCTACAATGAGCAGTTCTTC
TRBD1	TRBJ1-1	NA	TRBV7-9	CASSPQGAKGTEAFF	TGTGCCAGCAGCCCACAGGGGGCGAAGGGTACTGAAGCTTTCTTT
TRBD2	TRBJ2-1	NA	TRBV11-3	CASSSSRLADEQFF	TGTGCCAGCAGCTCCTCAAGACTAGCTGATGAGCAGTTCTTC
TRBD1	TRBJ1-1	NA	TRBV23-1	CARVNRGERNTEAFF	TGCGCCAGAGTAAACAGGGGGGAGCGTAACACTGAAGCTTTCTTT
NA	TRBJ2-2	few	TRBV6-5	CASSPPGQDTGELFF	TGTGCCAGCAGTCCTCCGGGACAAGACACCGGGGAGCTGTTTTTT
TRBD1	TRBJ1-2	NA	TRBV7-9	CASSFTGATSNYGYTF	TGTGCCAGCAGTTTTACAGGGGCCACATCTAACTATGGCTACACCTTC
NA	TRBJ2-7	NA	TRBV5-1	CASSLEGRGQYF	TGCGCCAGCAGCTTGGAAGGCAGGGGTCAGTACTTC
TRBD1	TRBJ1-1	NA	TRBV19	CASSIVGGQGATEAFF	TGTGCCAGTAGTATAGTGGGGGGACAGGGGGCAACTGAAGCTTTCTTT
NA	TRBJ1-4	NA	TRBV11-2	CASSLHLRFSRGGNEKLFF	TGTGCCAGCAGCCTACACTTACGTTTTTCCAGGGGTGGAAATGAAAAACTGTTTTTT
NA	TRBJ1-5	once	TRBV19	CASHFVWHQPQHF	TGTGCCAGCCATTTTGTGTGGCATCAGCCCCAGCATTTT
TRBD2	TRBJ2-1	NA	TRBV29-1	CSVLGLAGASYNEQFF	TGCAGCGTTTTGGGACTAGCGGGGGCCTCCTACAATGAGCAGTTCTTC
NA	TRBJ1-2	NA	TRBV20-1	CSASNRLAVTMGGYTF	TGCAGTGCTAGTAATCGGCTAGCGGTGACTATGGGAGGCTACACCTTC
NA	TRBJ1-6	NA	TRBV3-1/TRBV3-2	CASSRGRSIQTLHF	TGTGCCAGCAGCCGGGGGCGGTCTATCCAGACCCTCCACTTT
NA	TRBJ2-7	NA	TRBV7-9	CASSLRRVDEQYF	TGTGCCAGCAGCTTAAGGCGGGTGGACGAGCAGTACTTC
TRBD2	TRBJ2-3	NA	TRBV7-7	CASSLNSGGADTQYF	TGTGCCAGCAGCTTAAATAGCGGGGGGGCAGATACGCAGTATTTT
NA	TRBJ1-1	NA	TRBV7-9	CAGKRPGAEAFF	TGTGCCGGGAAAAGGCCCGGGGCTGAAGCTTTCTTT
NA	TRBJ1-1	NA	TRBV19	CASKAGSANTEAFF	TGTGCCAGTAAGGCAGGGTCGGCGAACACTGAAGCTTTCTTT
NA	TRBJ1-5	NA	TRBV5-1	CASSLMAGYQPQHF	TGCGCCAGCAGCTTGATGGCAGGTTATCAGCCCCAGCATTTT
NA	TRBJ2-2	NA	TRBV3-1/TRBV3-2	CASSRAAYLTGELFF	TGTGCCAGCAGCCGAGCGGCCTACCTCACCGGGGAGCTGTTTTTT
TRBD2	TRBJ2-5	NA	TRBV10-3	CASGGETQYF	TGTGCCTCGGGGGGAGAGACCCAGTACTTC
TRBD1	TRBJ2-3	NA	TRBV5-1	CASSSQGVGRADTQYF	TGCGCCAGCAGCTCCCAGGGGGTTGGACGCGCAGATACGCAGTATTTT
NA	TRBJ1-6	NA	TRBV2	CASNGGSPLHF	TGTGCCAGCAACGGCGGTTCACCCCTCCACTTT
TRBD1	TRBJ2-6	NA	TRBV30	CAWSSGTGGAGANVLTF	TGTGCCTGGAGTTCCGGGACAGGGGGGGCTGGGGCCAACGTCCTGACTTTC
TRBD2	TRBJ2-3	NA	TRBV4-1	CASSQPLGLVETDTQYF	TGCGCCAGCAGCCAACCCCTAGGACTAGTTGAAACAGATACGCAGTATTTT
TRBD2	TRBJ2-5	once	TRBV4-2	CASSQSTSGGAETQYF	TGTGCCAGCAGCCAGTCTACTAGCGGGGGGGCGGAGACCCAGTACTTC
NA	TRBJ1-3	NA	TRBV27	CASSAGHGINTIYF	TGTGCCAGCAGTGCCGGACATGGGATTAACACCATATATTTT
TRBD1	TRBJ1-1	NA	TRBV3-1/TRBV3-2	CASSLTGGMAEAFF	TGTGCCAGCAGCCTCACAGGGGGCATGGCTGAAGCTTTCTTT
NA	TRBJ1-2	NA	TRBV6-2/TRBV6-3	CASSLSSEGGYTF	TGTGCCAGCAGTTTATCAAGTGAGGGTGGCTACACCTTC
NA	TRBJ2-1	NA	TRBV11-1	CASSLLTGVGEQFF	TGTGCCAGCAGCTTATTAACGGGGGTAGGCGAGCAGTTCTTC
NA	TRBJ2-2	NA	TRBV6-1	CASSEFSRGDHNTGELFF	TGTGCCAGCAGTGAATTTAGTCGCGGGGACCATAACACCGGGGAGCTGTTTTTT
NA	TRBJ1-3	once	TRBV18	CASSADSGNTIYF	TGTGCCAGCTCAGCGGACTCTGGAAACACCATATATTTT
NA	TRBJ1-2	NA	TRBV24-1	CATRPDMSLCGYTF	TGTGCCACTAGACCTGACATGTCCCTCTGTGGCTACACCTTC
TRBD1	TRBJ1-3	NA	TRBV18	CASSLGQGAIGNTIYF	TGTGCCAGCTCCCTCGGACAGGGGGCGATCGGAAACACCATATATTTT
TRBD2	TRBJ2-2	once	TRBV6-5	CASETSANTGELFF	TGTGCCAGCGAAACTAGCGCGAACACCGGGGAGCTGTTTTTT
NA	TRBJ1-3	once	TRBV30	CAWTGGNTIYF	TGTGCCTGGACAGGGGGAAACACCATATATTTT
NA	TRBJ1-2	NA	TRBV10-2	CASSEDSVYGYTF	TGCGCCAGCAGTGAAGACAGTGTCTATGGCTACACCTTC
TRBD2	TRBJ2-3	once	TRBV9	CASSNHLSGGASSYF	TGTGCCAGCAGCAACCACCTTAGCGGGGGGGCCTCGTCCTATTTT